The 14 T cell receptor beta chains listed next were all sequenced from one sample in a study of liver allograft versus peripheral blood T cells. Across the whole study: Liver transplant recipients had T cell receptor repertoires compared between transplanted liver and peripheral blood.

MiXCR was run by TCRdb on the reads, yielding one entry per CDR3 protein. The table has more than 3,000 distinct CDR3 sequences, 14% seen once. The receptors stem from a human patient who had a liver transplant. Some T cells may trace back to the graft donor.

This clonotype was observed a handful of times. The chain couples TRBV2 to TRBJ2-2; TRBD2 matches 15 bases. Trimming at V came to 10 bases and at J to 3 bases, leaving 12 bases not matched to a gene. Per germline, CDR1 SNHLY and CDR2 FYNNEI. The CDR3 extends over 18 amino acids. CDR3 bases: TGTGCCATTACCAAAGGACTAGCGGGAGGGCCGGACACCGGGGAGCTGTTTTTT. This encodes CAITKGLAGGPDTGELFF.

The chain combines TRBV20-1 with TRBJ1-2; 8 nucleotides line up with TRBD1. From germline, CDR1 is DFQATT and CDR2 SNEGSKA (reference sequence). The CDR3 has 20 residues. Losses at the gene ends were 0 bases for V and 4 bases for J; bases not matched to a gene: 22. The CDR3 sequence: CSARDPLDRDRSLLGYGYTF. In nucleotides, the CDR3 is TGCAGTGCTAGAGATCCCCTAGACCGGGACAGGAGTTTACTAGGCTATGGCTACACCTTC.

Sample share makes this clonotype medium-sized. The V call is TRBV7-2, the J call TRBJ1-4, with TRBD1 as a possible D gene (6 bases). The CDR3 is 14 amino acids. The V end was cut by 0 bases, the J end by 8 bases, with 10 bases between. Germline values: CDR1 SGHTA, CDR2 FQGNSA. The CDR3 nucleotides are TGTGCCAGCAGCTTAGCCGGGGGCTCGGAAAAACTGTTTTTT. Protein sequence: CASSLAGGSEKLFF.

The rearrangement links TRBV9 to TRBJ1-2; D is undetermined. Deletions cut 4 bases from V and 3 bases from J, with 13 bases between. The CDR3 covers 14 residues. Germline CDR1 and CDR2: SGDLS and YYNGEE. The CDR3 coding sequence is TGTGCCAGCAGCCCCTACAAGGGAGACTATGGCTACACCTTC. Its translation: CASSPYKGDYGYTF.

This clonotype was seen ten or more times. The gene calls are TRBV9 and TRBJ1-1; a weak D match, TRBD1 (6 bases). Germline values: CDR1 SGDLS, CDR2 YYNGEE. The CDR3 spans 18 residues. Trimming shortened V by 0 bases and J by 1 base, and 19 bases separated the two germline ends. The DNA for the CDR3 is TGTGCCAGCAGCGTAGGAATCCGGTCAGGGGCTCCGAACACTGAAGCTTTCTTT. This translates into CASSVGIRSGAPNTEAFF.

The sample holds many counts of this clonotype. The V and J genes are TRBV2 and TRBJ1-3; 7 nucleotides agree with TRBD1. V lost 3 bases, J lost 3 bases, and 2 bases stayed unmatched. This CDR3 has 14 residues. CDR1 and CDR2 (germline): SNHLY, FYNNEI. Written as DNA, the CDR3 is TGTGCCAGCAGTGAGGGACAGAATGGAAACACCATATATTTT. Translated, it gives CASSEGQNGNTIYF.

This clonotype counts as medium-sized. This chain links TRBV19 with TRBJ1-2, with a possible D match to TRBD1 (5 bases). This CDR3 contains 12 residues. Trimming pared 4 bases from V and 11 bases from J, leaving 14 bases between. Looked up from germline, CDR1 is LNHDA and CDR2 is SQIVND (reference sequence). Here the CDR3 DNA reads TGTGCCAGTAGTAGCCGGGACGGATTATACACCTTC. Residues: CASSSRDGLYTF.

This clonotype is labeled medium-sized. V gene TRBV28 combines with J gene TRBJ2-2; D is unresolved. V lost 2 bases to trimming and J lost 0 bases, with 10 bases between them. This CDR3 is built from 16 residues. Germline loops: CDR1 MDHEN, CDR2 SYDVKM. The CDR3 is CASSLGWGSNTGELFF. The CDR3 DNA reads TGTGCCAGCAGTTTAGGGTGGGGTTCGAACACCGGGGAGCTGTTTTTT. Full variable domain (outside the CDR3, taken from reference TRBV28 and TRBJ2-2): DVKVTQSSRYLVKRTGEKVFLECVQDMDHENMFWYRQDPGLGLRLIYFSYDVKMKEKGDIPEGYSVSREKKERFSLILESASTNQTSMYLCASSLGWGSNTGELFFGEGSRLTVL.

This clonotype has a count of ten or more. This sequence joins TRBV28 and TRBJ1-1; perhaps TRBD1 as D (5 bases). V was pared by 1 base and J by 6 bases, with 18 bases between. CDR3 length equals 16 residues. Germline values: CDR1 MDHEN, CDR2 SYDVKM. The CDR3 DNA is TGTGCCAGCAGTTTATCGGGATACGGGGGTAAGTCTGAAGCTTTCTTT. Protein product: CASSLSGYGGKSEAFF.

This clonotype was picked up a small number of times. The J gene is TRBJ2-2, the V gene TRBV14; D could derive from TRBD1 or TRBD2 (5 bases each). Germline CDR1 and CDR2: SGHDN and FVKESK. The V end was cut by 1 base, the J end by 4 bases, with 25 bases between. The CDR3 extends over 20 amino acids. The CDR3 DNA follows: TGTGCCAGCAGCCAAGTAGCCGCCTCTAGACTGGGGGAAGTCACCGGGGAGCTGTTTTTT. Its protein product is CASSQVAASRLGEVTGELFF.

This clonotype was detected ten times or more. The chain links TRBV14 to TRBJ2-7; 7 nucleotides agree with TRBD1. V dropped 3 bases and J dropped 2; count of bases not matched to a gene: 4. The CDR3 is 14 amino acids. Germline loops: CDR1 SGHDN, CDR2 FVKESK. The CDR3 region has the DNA TGTGCCAGCAGCCACCGGGACAGCGCCTACGAGCAGTACTTC. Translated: CASSHRDSAYEQYF. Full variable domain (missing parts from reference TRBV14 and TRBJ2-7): EAGVTQFPSHSVIEKGQTVTLRCDPISGHDNLYWYRRVMGKEIKFLLHFVKESKQDESGMPNNRFLAERTGGTYSTLKVQPAELEDSGVYFCASSHRDSAYEQYFGPGTRLTVT.

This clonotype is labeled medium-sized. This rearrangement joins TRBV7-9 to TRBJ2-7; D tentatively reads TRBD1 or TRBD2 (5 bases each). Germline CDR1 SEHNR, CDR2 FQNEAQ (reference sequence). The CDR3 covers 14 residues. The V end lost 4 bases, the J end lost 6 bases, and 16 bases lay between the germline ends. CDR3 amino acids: CASSSSEGIREQYF. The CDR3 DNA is TGTGCCAGCAGCTCCTCCGAGGGGATACGCGAGCAGTACTTC. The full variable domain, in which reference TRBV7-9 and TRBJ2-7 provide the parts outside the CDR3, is DTGVSQNPRHKITKRGQNVTFRCDPISEHNRLYWYRQTLGQGPEFLTYFQNEAQLEKSRLLSDRFSAERPKGSFSTLEIQRTEQGDSAMYLCASSSSEGIREQYFGPGTRLTVT.

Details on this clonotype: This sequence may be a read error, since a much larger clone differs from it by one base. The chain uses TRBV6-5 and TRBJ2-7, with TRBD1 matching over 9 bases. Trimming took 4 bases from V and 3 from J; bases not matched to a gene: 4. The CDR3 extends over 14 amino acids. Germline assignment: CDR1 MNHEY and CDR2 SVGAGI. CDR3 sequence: CASSFPGQGYEQYF. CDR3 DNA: TGTGCCAGCAGTTTCCCGGGACAGGGCTACGAGCAGTACTTC.

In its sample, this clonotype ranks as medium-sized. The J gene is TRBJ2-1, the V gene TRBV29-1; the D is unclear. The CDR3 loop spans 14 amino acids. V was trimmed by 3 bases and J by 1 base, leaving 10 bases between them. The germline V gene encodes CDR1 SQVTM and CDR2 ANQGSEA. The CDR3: CSVEGRGSYNEQFF. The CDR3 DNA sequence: TGCAGCGTTGAGGGCCGCGGATCCTACAATGAGCAGTTCTTC.